Listed below are T cell receptor beta chains from one sample, sequenced in a study of cytomegalovirus exposure and HLA in healthy donors. Produced via immunoSEQ multiplex PCR; TCRdb's table is partial and in-frame only. The profile shows over 95,000 clones, around 82% of them singletons. The material sequenced was PBMCs. The receptors derive from a young woman in good health and CMV-seropositive. The CDR3 runs from the conserved cysteine through the conserved F or W. A D gene is named only where the DNA matches it firmly. Rows give clone size only sometimes, using once, few, many, or a class for an expanded clone.

D | J | size | length | V | CDR3 | DNA
- | TRBJ2-5 | - | 14 | TRBV2 | CASSGERYQETQYF | TGTGCCAGCAGTGGAGAGAGGTACCAAGAGACCCAGTACTTC
- | TRBJ1-1 | - | 15 | TRBV10-1 | CASSVSSGVGTEAFF | TGCGCCAGCAGTGTTTCTTCAGGGGTTGGGACTGAAGCTTTCTTT
TRBD1 | TRBJ2-7 | - | 15 | TRBV6-5 | CASSKEDRGLYEQYF | TGTGCCAGCAGTAAAGAGGACAGGGGACTTTACGAGCAGTACTTC
- | TRBJ1-1 | - | 11 | TRBV18 | CASSPDSEAFF | TGTGCCAGCTCACCGGACAGCGAAGCTTTCTTT
TRBD1 | TRBJ1-5 | - | 15 | TRBV19 | CASSRGQSSNQPQHF | TGTGCCAGTAGTAGGGGACAGAGTAGCAATCAGCCCCAGCATTTT
- | TRBJ2-7 | - | 15 | TRBV7-8 | CASSTVAAVPYEQYF | TGTGCCAGCAGCACCGTGGCCGCGGTACCCTACGAGCAGTACTTC
TRBD1 | TRBJ2-7 | few | 13 | TRBV6-5 | CASQGDRGYEQYF | TGTGCCAGCCAAGGGGACAGGGGGTACGAGCAGTACTTC
TRBD1 | TRBJ1-6 | - | 16 | TRBV7-9 | CASSDGTGGWLSPLHF | TGTGCCAGCAGCGACGGGACAGGGGGATGGCTTTCACCCCTCCACTTT
- | TRBJ2-7 | once | 13 | TRBV29-1 | CSVVDRGTYEQYF | TGCAGCGTTGTTGATCGGGGAACCTACGAGCAGTACTTC
- | TRBJ2-3 | - | 15 | TRBV9 | CASSVVGGSTDTQYF | TGTGCCAGCAGCGTAGTCGGGGGAAGCACAGATACGCAGTATTTT
- | TRBJ1-2 | - | 17 | TRBV10-3 | CAISGVTDRSNSYGYTF | TGTGCCATCAGTGGAGTAACCGACAGATCTAATTCCTATGGCTACACCTTC
- | TRBJ1-4 | few | 18 | TRBV7-7 | CASSLVRQGGATNEKLFF | TGTGCTAGCAGCTTAGTTCGGCAGGGAGGGGCAACTAATGAAAAACTGTTTTTT
TRBD1 | TRBJ2-7 | - | 14 | TRBV6-1 | CASSEQGASYEQYF | TGTGCCAGCAGTGAACAGGGGGCGAGTTACGAGCAGTACTTC
TRBD2 | TRBJ2-3 | - | 15 | TRBV19 | CASSGTSGFTDTQYF | TGTGCCAGTAGTGGGACTAGCGGTTTTACAGATACGCAGTATTTT
- | TRBJ2-7 | once | 14 | TRBV18 | CASSPPGARYEQYF | TGTGCCAGCTCACCACCGGGGGCGCGGTACGAGCAGTACTTC
- | TRBJ1-3 | - | 15 | TRBV21-1 | CASSKVTDRGNTIYF | TGTGCCAGCAGCAAAGTGACAGACCGAGGAAACACCATATATTTT
TRBD1 | TRBJ1-2 | - | 16 | TRBV7-3 | CASSQPPGQGGIGYTF | TGTGCCAGCAGCCAACCACCGGGACAGGGGGGTATTGGCTACACCTTC
- | TRBJ1-5 | - | 14 | TRBV4-1 | CASSSFGGDQPQHF | TGCGCCAGCAGCTCCTTTGGGGGCGATCAGCCCCAGCATTTT
- | TRBJ2-7 | few | 12 | TRBV13 | CASSLGYYEQYF | TGTGCCAGCAGCTTAGGCTACTACGAGCAGTACTTC
- | TRBJ1-2 | once | 14 | TRBV16 | CASSRQGESRGYTF | TGTGCCAGCAGCCGTCAGGGTGAATCCCGGGGCTACACCTTC
- | TRBJ2-2 | - | 14 | TRBV9 | CASSDGPGDGELFF | TGTGCCAGCAGCGACGGGCCCGGGGACGGGGAGCTGTTTTTT
- | TRBJ1-1 | once | 15 | TRBV4-1 | CASSQGGGMNTEAFF | TGCGCCAGCAGCCAAGGTGGAGGCATGAACACTGAAGCTTTCTTT
TRBD2 | TRBJ2-7 | once | 14 | TRBV10-3 | CAISPLAGDSEQYF | TGTGCCATCAGCCCACTAGCGGGAGATTCCGAGCAGTACTTC
- | TRBJ2-7 | - | 15 | TRBV27 | CASSLNRDNHDEQYF | TGTGCCAGCAGTCTAAACCGGGACAATCACGACGAGCAGTACTTC
- | TRBJ1-2 | - | 14 | TRBV6-5 | CASNQGRSGYGYTF | TGTGCCAGCAATCAAGGGAGGTCGGGCTATGGCTACACCTTC
- | TRBJ1-1 | - | 13 | TRBV5-6 | CASSPPGSTEAFF | TGTGCCAGCAGCCCCCCCGGGAGCACTGAAGCTTTCTTT
- | TRBJ1-5 | few | 17 | TRBV19 | CASSMTIGRQSNQPQHF | TGTGCCAGTAGTATGACGATTGGCAGACAAAGCAATCAGCCCCAGCATTTT
- | TRBJ1-1 | - | 14 | TRBV11-1 | CASSPLGSNTEAFF | TGTGCCAGCAGCCCACTAGGGTCGAACACTGAAGCTTTCTTT
TRBD2 | TRBJ2-3 | - | 15 | TRBV11-3 | CASSLRTSGKDTQYF | TGTGCCAGCAGCTTAAGGACTAGCGGGAAAGATACGCAGTATTTT
- | TRBJ1-5 | - | 15 | TRBV23-1 | CASTPGGEVNQPQHF | TGCGCCAGCACCCCTGGCGGAGAGGTCAATCAGCCCCAGCATTTT
TRBD1 | TRBJ1-6 | few | 14 | TRBV7-3 | CASSSTGGSSPLHF | TGTGCCAGCAGCTCGACAGGGGGTAGCTCACCCCTCCACTTT
TRBD1 | TRBJ2-7 | - | 13 | TRBV5-8 | CASSLWTGYEQYF | TGTGCCAGCAGCTTGTGGACAGGATACGAGCAGTACTTC
TRBD1 | TRBJ2-3 | - | 14 | TRBV19 | CASSMTGDEDTQYF | TGTGCCAGTAGTATGACAGGGGACGAAGATACGCAGTATTTT
- | TRBJ2-7 | - | 15 | TRBV7-8 | CASSFGKREIYEQYF | TGTGCCAGCAGCTTTGGAAAACGGGAGATATACGAGCAGTACTTC
- | TRBJ2-3 | once | 13 | TRBV6-6 | CASSGRESDTQYF | TGTGCCAGCAGTGGCCGGGAGTCAGATACGCAGTATTTT
- | TRBJ2-7 | - | 13 | TRBV2 | CSCKQKAAYEQYF | TGTTCTTGCAAGCAGAAGGCGGCATACGAGCAGTACTTC
- | TRBJ1-5 | once | 14 | TRBV30 | CAWTMGLNNQPQHF | TGTGCCTGGACGATGGGGCTGAACAATCAGCCCCAGCATTTT
TRBD1 | TRBJ1-3 | - | 14 | TRBV5-1 | CASSSGQPGNTIYF | TGCGCCAGCAGCTCGGGACAGCCTGGAAACACCATATATTTT
- | TRBJ1-5 | - | 15 | TRBV6-1 | CASSEGGGGYQPQHF | TGTGCCAGCAGTGAAGGGGGGGGAGGGTATCAGCCCCAGCATTTT
- | TRBJ2-2 | few | 16 | TRBV5-1 | CASKPNSGTSTGELFF | TGCGCCAGCAAACCCAACTCCGGGACATCCACCGGGGAGCTGTTTTTT